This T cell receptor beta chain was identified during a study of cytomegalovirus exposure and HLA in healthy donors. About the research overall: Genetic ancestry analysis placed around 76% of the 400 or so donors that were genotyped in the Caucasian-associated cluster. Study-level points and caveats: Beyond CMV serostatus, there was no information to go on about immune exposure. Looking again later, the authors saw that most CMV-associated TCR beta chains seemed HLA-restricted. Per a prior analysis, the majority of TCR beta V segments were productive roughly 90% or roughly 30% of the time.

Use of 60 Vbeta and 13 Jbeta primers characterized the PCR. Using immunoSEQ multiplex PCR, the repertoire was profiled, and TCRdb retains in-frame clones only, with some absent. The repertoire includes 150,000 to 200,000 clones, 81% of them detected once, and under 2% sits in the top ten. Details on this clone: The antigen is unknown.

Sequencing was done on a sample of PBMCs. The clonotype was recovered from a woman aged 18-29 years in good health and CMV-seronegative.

The CDR3 loop is CASSKGEGAETQYF. The CDR3 DNA is TGTGCCAGCAGCAAAGGTGAAGGGGCGGAGACCCAGTACTTC. The chain is built from TRBV21-1 and TRBJ2-5; TRBD1, the table's D call, lacks a check against the DNA. TRBV21-1 is noted as a pseudogene. This CDR3 contains 14 residues.